This TCR beta chain was profiled in a study of T-cell memory formation after mild COVID-19. Study-wide context: Most TCR clusters belonged to a single donor. General study findings and limits: Clones which contracted sat mainly in CM and EM if CD4+, and in EMRA if CD8+. Cross-reactive memory appears to have joined, as suggested by some responding clones showing up in pre-infection memory.

Each CDR3 protein is one row after TCRdb ran MiXCR on the 5' RACE reads. The sample comprises more than 75,000 distinct CDR3 sequences, more than 11% of which are singletons, and about 33% rests with the top ten. The table lists this clonotype with a few counts. The antigen remains undetermined. The V and J ends lost 0 bases and 7 bases respectively, with 12 bases between them. The CDR3 contains 14 residues. In germline, CDR1 is LGHNA, CDR2 YNFKEQ. The sequenced sample consisted of PBMCs or a T cell subset sorted from them (not recorded which). This receptor was identified in an adult woman who had mild COVID-19 (a few samples of this study predate the infection). Cell type and time point are not known. The chain has TRBV4-2 and TRBJ1-2, with D uncertain. The CDR3: CASSQEMVSGGYTF. The CDR3 DNA follows: TGTGCCAGCAGCCAAGAGATGGTTTCGGGTGGCTACACCTTC.